This record looks at one T cell receptor beta chain sequence and its context. Its antigen is undetermined. Within Nashville, Tennessee resided all donors, each a Caucasian adult. Assay runs were performed at deep level. Using immunoSEQ multiplex PCR, the repertoire was profiled, and TCRdb retains in-frame clones only, with some absent. The sample lists 2,500,000 or so clones, around 90% occurring once. This record belongs to a study of shared clonotypes between healthy human individuals. V was shortened by 3 bases and J by 3 bases, with 17 bases between the two germline ends. Germline V gene lookup returns CDR1 LNHNV and CDR2 YYDKDF (reference sequence). The CDR3 length is 16 residues. Study conclusions and caveats: Donor clonotype sharing was expected to depend on sequencing depth. Naive subsets tended to show greater estimated richness than memory subsets.

Material: naive CD4+ T cells sorted from blood. Subset described: CD45RA+ positively selected. The origin of this receptor is a man aged 18-30 years in good health. The V gene is TRBV15, the J gene TRBJ1-2; D possibly corresponds to TRBD1 (5 bases). The CDR3 DNA sequence: TGTGCCACCAGCAGGGGCAGAGGGCAGGGTCACTATGGCTACACCTTC. This codes for CATSRGRGQGHYGYTF.